A single T cell receptor (beta chain) is shown here with its context. Germline CDR1 reads LGHNT; CDR2 reads FRNRAP. The CDR3 spans 13 residues. TCRdb's copy holds only in-frame clones and misses some; the assay was immunoSEQ multiplex PCR. Among about 61,000 clones listed, around 97% were seen once. The data derive from a study of technical replicates of blood from a few donors. Sequencing was carried out using T cells isolated from PBMCs. This TCR came from a human donor in good health. V gene TRBV12-5 combines with J gene TRBJ2-1; 9 positions match TRBD1. CDR3 DNA: TGTTCGTGTTGGGGGACAGGGTCGGATGAGCAGTTCTTC. Translated: CSCWGTGSDEQFF.